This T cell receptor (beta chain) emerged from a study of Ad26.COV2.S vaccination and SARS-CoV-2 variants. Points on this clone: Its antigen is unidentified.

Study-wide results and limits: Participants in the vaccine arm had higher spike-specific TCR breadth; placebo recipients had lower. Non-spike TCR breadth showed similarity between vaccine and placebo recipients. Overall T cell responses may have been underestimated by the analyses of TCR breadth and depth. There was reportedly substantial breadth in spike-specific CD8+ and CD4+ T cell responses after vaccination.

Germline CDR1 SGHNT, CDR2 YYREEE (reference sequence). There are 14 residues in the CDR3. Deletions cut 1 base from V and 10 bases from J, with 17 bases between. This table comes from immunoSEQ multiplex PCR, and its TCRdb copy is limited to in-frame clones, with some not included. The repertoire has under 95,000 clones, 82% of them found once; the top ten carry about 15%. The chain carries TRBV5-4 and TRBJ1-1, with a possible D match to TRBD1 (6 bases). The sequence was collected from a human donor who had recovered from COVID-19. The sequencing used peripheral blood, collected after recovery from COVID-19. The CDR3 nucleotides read TGTGCCAGCAGCTTGATTTCAACAGGGTCAGGAGCTTTCTTT. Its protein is CASSLISTGSGAFF. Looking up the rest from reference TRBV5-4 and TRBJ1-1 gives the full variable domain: ETGVTQSPTHLIKTRGQQVTLRCSSQSGHNTVSWYQQALGQGPQFIFQYYREEENGRGNFPPRFSGLQFPNYSSELNVNALELDDSALYLCASSLISTGSGAFFGQGTRLTVV.